This T cell receptor beta chain was recovered during a study of blood T cells in healthy people across ages. Study outcomes and limitations: Lack of knowledge of donor CMV status possibly confounded expanded clonotype changes.

Using a J-beta primer mix together with a sample-barcoded 5' primer, a second PCR was run for about 6 to 12 cycles. TCRdb fed the 5' RACE reads into MiXCR, producing one record per CDR3 protein. The table has approximately 900,000 distinct CDR3 sequences, around 29% seen once; the top ten hold roughly 10%. The CDR3 has 14 amino acids. Germline V CDR1 and CDR2: DFQATT, SNEGSKA (reference sequence). Trimming pared 0 bases from V and 10 bases from J, leaving 16 bases between. Regarding this clonotype: Its specificity is unknown.

The data also belong to a second study, concerning T cells of mothers and their children.

This clonotype was sampled from a woman aged 35 to 49 in good health. Sequencing was performed on blood. The chain has TRBV20-1 and TRBJ2-1; weak D call: TRBD1 (5 bases). The CDR3 here is CSARDRRQGDEQFF. The DNA of the CDR3 is TGCAGTGCTAGAGATCGTCGGCAGGGTGACGAGCAGTTCTTC.